Below are 3 T cell receptor beta chains sequenced from a single sample in a study of post-analysis software for immune sequencing data. Their specific antigens are unknown. Study-level results: In patients, TRBV5-6, TRBV5-1 and TRBV20-1 belonged to roughly five TRBV segments found more frequently than in controls.

Unique molecular identifiers were present in the TCR beta cDNA libraries. TCRdb processed the PCR reads anew with MiXCR; each CDR3 protein has one entry. There are 700,000 to 800,000 distinct CDR3 sequences in the sample; 25% to 30% occur only once, and roughly 0.54% lies in the top ten. Sequencing input: blood. The receptors come from a girl aged 10-17 years with multiple sclerosis.

This clonotype has more than one count but fewer than ten. The chain combines TRBV20-1 with TRBJ1-2; no definite D call. This CDR3 has 13 amino acids. V was shortened by 5 bases and J by 6 bases, with 16 bases between the two germline ends. CDR1 is DFQATT and CDR2 is SNEGSKA in the germline V gene (reference sequence). DNA of the CDR3: TGCAGTGCTCCCGGCCGGCGGCGGGATGGCTACACCTTC. Amino acid sequence: CSAPGRRRDGYTF.

The chain carries TRBV7-9 and TRBJ2-6; D might be TRBD1 (6 bases). Trimming cost V 5 bases and J 0 bases, with 11 bases left between them. Germline CDR1 SEHNR, CDR2 FQNEAQ (reference sequence). This CDR3 has 16 amino acids. CDR3: CASSGGARSGANVLTF. CDR3 bases: TGTGCCAGCAGCGGGGGCGCCCGCTCTGGGGCCAACGTCCTGACTTTC.

The chain combines TRBV12-3 or TRBV12-4 with TRBJ2-2, with a tentative D call TRBD1 (6 bases). The CDR3 runs to 15 residues. Between the trimmed V and J ends, which lost 5 bases and 3 bases, there was a span of 13 bases. CDR3 protein: CASSPGQLYTGELFF. The CDR3 coding sequence is TGTGCCAGCAGTCCCGGACAGCTGTACACCGGGGAGCTGTTTTTT.